The T cell receptor beta chain under discussion was sequenced for a study of blood T cell repertoires in COVID-19. Background on the study: Samples representing acute and convalescent COVID-19 were sourced from the United States, Italy and Spain.

In the source study's methods: From reference gene primer amplification, estimates of nucleated cell counts were derived. Some clones are missing from TCRdb's copy, which holds only in-frame ones; the method was immunoSEQ multiplex PCR. V and J calls and clone size are as listed in that table; D and trimming were resolved from the DNA. The sample records approximately 120,000 clones, more than 80% being singletons. This TCR was sampled from a human donor in a cohort sampled during active COVID-19. The sequenced sample consisted of peripheral blood.

CDR3 nucleotides: TGCGCCAGCAACATGGTCGGGACTAGCGGGAGAAACACCGGGGAGCTGTTTTTT. It encodes CASNMVGTSGRNTGELFF. J is TRBJ2-2 and V is TRBV10-2; 14 bases align to TRBD2. Losses at the gene ends were 7 bases for V and 2 bases for J; bases not matched to a gene: 9. From germline, CDR1 is WSHSY and CDR2 SAAADI. CDR3 size: 18 residues.